This entry is about one T cell receptor (beta chain). These data come from a study of blood T cell repertoires in COVID-19. Study overall: PBMCs, B-cell-depleted T cells, or T cells were the source of the cDNA or gDNA that made up the material.

One Seattle source followed patients from active infection through their disease course. The V and J ends lost 0 bases and 2 bases respectively, with 11 bases between them. This CDR3 is 15 amino acids long. The germline V gene encodes CDR1 SGHRS and CDR2 YFSETQ. In the authors' workflow: Estimates of nucleated cell counts were drawn from the amplification of reference gene primers. Clones were read by immunoSEQ multiplex PCR, and TCRdb kept only the in-frame ones, dropping some. V, J and clone size are those of that table, while D and trimming were read from the DNA. The table has almost 200,000 clones, approximately 80% seen once.

The rearrangement uses TRBV5-1 and TRBJ1-1; D possibly corresponds to TRBD1 (5 bases). The sequenced sample consisted of peripheral blood. The TCR originated in a man in his fifties or sixties with COVID-19, enrolled during active disease. The CDR3 DNA sequence: TGCGCCAGCAGCTTGGAACCGGGACTAAACACTGAAGCTTTCTTT. Translating gives CASSLEPGLNTEAFF.